This T cell receptor beta chain was found in a study of cytomegalovirus exposure and HLA in healthy donors. A word on this clone: What it recognizes is unknown. No conserved phenylalanine or tryptophan is present at the end of the CDR3, so a read error is the likely explanation.

Study findings and constraints: V- and J-gene trimming of TCR beta was linked (in a later analysis) to a missense DCLRE1C variant.

PCR employed 60 Vbeta and 13 Jbeta primers. Some clones are missing from TCRdb's copy, which holds only in-frame ones; the method was immunoSEQ multiplex PCR. In the table there are around 45,000 clones, around three quarters of which are singletons. The sequence came from a man younger than 45 in good health and CMV-seronegative. Sequencing was done on a sample of PBMCs.

Written as DNA, the CDR3 is TGTGCCAGTAGGGGAACAGGGCAGTTCAATCAGCCCCAGCATGTT. Protein product: CASRGTGQFNQPQHV. The chain uses TRBV19 and TRBJ1-5; D is possibly TRBD1 (6 bases). V was pared by 6 bases and J by 3 bases, with 15 bases between. The germline V gene has CDR1 LNHDA and CDR2 SQIVND (reference sequence). The CDR3 loop spans 15 amino acids.